This T cell receptor (beta chain) appears in the sequencing data of a study of blood T cells in healthy people across ages (dated by TCRdb to between 2014 and 2016). About the investigation overall: In model experiments, template switching captured roughly one uniquely barcoded TCR beta cDNA molecule for every two T cells. To avoid experimental bias, donors of different ages were spread randomly across the sequencing lanes. Four age groups were formed from the donors: young (average approximately 15 years), middle-aged (around 40), aged (62) and long-lived (more than 75). The study analyzed two additional independent replicas of 1 million unique cDNA reads from the same blood draw for two donors, one aged 18 to 30 and one aged 80 or older. Using deep sequencing normalized with unique cDNA molecular identifiers, the study measured how TCR beta repertoire diversity changes with age.

This clonotype occurred a few times. No cognate antigen has been identified for it. It has no much larger one-base neighbor in the sample; base qualities were not kept. Systemically healthy Caucasian individuals from Russia, some 36 in total and aged about 6 to 100 years, were included as donors. Around 9.7 milliliters of peripheral blood were collected from each donor into EDTA-treated Vacutainer tubes. Ficoll-Paque density-gradient centrifugation was used to isolate PBMCs, with at least 7 million obtained per sample. Trizol reagent was used to extract total RNA from the PBMCs, yielding at least 5.5 micrograms per sample. Naive CD45RAhigh/CD27high T cell percentages were measured by flow cytometry on a PBMC aliquot from every donor. The full study reports these points: Because the CMV infection status of the donors was unknown, age-related changes in expanded clonotypes may potentially have been confounded. Compared with the aged group, the long-lived group had more naive CD4+ T cells, fewer expanded clones and increased TCR diversity, suggesting age selection. There was a strong correlation between observed TCR beta diversity and the percentage of naive T cells measured by flow cytometry. Estimates of total diversity based on one million sequenced T cells were considered lower bounds and underestimates. Conclusive comparison of naive and antigen-experienced compartments was prevented by the profiling of bulk unsorted PBMCs. Observed TCR beta diversity per million T cells fell roughly linearly with age, and a significant reduction was already apparent by age around 40.

CDR3 length: 15 amino acids, cysteine to phenylalanine. Only CDR3 DNA is held: 45 bases, read in frame from base 1. CDR1 SEHNR and CDR2 FQNEAQ are derived from the germline V gene (reference sequence). The junction shows trimming of 1 base on V and 4 bases on J, plus 10 bases between the germline ends. Receptors were amplified or captured by 5' RACE. TCRdb shows the sequencer as Illumina HiSeq 2500. The second PCR ran for about 6 to 12 cycles and used a J-beta primer mix along with a sample-barcoded 5' primer. Each TCR beta cDNA molecule received a unique molecular identifier from a template-switch 5' adaptor carrying 12 random nucleotides. At least 3 million CDR3-containing paired-end reads were obtained from each sample. First-strand cDNA synthesis was performed from all RNA using the Mint cDNA synthesis kit, with priming by a TRBC-specific oligonucleotide. Following uracil-DNA glycosylase treatment, a first 18-cycle PCR with universal primers M1SS and BC2_uni_R was performed on all cDNA. As for how the authors treated the data: For normalization, 1 million high-quality reads, each with a distinct molecular identifier, were randomly selected from each sample. Instead of being binned into consensus sequences, reads that shared molecular identifiers were thrown out. MiTCR, set to a Q25 quality threshold and the strictest error-elimination algorithm, was used for CDR3 identification, clonotype clustering and error correction. A nonparametric unseen species model with Euler transformation was used to estimate lower-bound total TCR beta diversity. TCRdb passed the public sequencing reads through fastp at Q25 and MiXCR, retaining productive beta sequences. Rows are combined by CDR3 protein, so each entry shows the most common genes and DNA. V and J calls and clone size were set by TCRdb, not the authors. This sample lists about 1.8 million distinct CDR3 sequences; 49% were detected once. The top ten hold over 2% of the sample.

Material for sequencing was blood. This chain is built from TRBV7-9 and TRBJ1-4; the D gene remains uncertain. The source of this sequence is a woman between 40 and 55 years old in good health. The CDR3 protein is CASSLVNSLNEKLFF. In nucleotide form, the sequence is TGTGCCAGCAGCTTAGTAAACAGCCTTAATGAAAAACTGTTTTTT. Where the CDR3 stops, the reference TRBV7-9 and TRBJ1-4 genes take over; the full variable domain is DTGVSQNPRHKITKRGQNVTFRCDPISEHNRLYWYRQTLGQGPEFLTYFQNEAQLEKSRLLSDRFSAERPKGSFSTLEIQRTEQGDSAMYLCASSLVNSLNEKLFFGSGTQLSVL.